This T cell receptor (beta chain) comes out of a study of identical twins. Findings of the study overall: Surplus twin overlap in beta out-of-frame sequences was less pronounced. The abundant beta clonotypes from cord blood had fewer insertions, and memory repertoires had none of this.

In its sample, this clonotype was seen many times. The antigen is not known. Template switching, a step in the protocol, added a universal primer site, and cDNA carried unique molecular identifiers. Each CDR3 protein is one row after TCRdb ran MiXCR on the 5' RACE reads. The table has approximately 680,000 distinct CDR3 sequences, roughly 7.1% seen once; the top ten hold 1.6%. In germline, CDR1 is SGHRS, CDR2 YFSETQ. This CDR3 is built from 15 residues. V was pared by 0 bases and J by 6 bases, with 1 base of the junction left unmatched. The sample also formed part of further work on yellow fever vaccine responses in identical twins.

The source material was PBMCs. V and J are TRBV5-1 and TRBJ2-5; 14 nucleotides align to TRBD2. The receptor comes from a woman aged 18-29 years in good health. The DNA for the CDR3 is TGCGCCAGCAGCTTGGGGACTAGCGGGAGGCAGACCCAGTACTTC. It codes for CASSLGTSGRQTQYF.